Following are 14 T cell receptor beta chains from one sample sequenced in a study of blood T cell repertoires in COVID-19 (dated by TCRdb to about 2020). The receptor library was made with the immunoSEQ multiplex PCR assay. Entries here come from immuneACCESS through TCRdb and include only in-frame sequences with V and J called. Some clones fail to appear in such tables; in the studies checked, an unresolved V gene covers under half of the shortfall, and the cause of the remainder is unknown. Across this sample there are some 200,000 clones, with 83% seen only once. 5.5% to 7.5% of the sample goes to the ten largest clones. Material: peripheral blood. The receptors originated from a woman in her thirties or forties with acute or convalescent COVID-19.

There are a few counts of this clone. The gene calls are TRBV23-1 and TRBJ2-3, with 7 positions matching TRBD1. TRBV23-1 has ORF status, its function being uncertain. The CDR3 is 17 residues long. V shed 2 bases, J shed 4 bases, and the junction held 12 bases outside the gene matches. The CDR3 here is CASSQEESGTVADTQYF. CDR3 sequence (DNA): TGCGCCAGCAGTCAAGAAGAGTCCGGGACAGTGGCAGATACGCAGTATTTT.

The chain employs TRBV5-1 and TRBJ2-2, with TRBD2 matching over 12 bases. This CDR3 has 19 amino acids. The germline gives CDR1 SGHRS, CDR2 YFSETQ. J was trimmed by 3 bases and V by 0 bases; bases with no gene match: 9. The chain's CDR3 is CASSLGLAGVTGYTGELFF. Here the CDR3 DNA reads TGCGCCAGCAGCTTGGGACTAGCGGGGGTCACAGGGTACACCGGGGAGCTGTTTTTT. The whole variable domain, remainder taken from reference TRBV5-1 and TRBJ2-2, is KAGVTQTPRYLIKTRGQQVTLSCSPISGHRSVSWYQQTPGQGLQFLFEYFSETQRNKGNFPGRFSGRQFSNSRSEMNVSTLELGDSALYLCASSLGLAGVTGYTGELFFGEGSRLTVL.

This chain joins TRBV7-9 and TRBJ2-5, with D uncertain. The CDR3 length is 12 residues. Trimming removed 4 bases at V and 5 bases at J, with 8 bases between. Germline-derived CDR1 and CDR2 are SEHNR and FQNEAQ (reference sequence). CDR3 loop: CASSSTVETQYF. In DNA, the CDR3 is TGTGCCAGCAGCTCCACAGTTGAGACCCAGTACTTC.

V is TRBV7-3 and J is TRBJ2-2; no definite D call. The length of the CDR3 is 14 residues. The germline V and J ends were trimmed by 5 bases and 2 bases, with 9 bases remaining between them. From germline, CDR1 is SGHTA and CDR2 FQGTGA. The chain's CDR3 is CASSDRSNTGELFF. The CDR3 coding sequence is TGTGCCAGCAGCGATAGGAGCAACACCGGGGAGCTGTTTTTT.

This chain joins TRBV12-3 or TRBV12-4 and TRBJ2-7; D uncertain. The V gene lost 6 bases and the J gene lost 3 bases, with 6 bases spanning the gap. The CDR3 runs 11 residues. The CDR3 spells CASSQYYEQYF. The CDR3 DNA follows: TGTGCCAGCAGCCAGTACTACGAGCAGTACTTC.

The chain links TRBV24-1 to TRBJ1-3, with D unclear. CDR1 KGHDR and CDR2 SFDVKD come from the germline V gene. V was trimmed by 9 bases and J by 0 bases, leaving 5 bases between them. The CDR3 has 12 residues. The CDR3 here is CATSLSGNTIYF. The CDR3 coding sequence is TGTGCCACCTCCCTCTCTGGAAACACCATATATTTT.

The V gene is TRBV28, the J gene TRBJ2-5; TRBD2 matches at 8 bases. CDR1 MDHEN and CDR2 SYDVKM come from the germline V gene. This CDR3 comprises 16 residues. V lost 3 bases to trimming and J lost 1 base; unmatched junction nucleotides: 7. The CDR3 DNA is TGTGCCAGCAGTTTGCCATCGGGGGGGGTCCAAGAGACCCAGTACTTC. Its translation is CASSLPSGGVQETQYF.

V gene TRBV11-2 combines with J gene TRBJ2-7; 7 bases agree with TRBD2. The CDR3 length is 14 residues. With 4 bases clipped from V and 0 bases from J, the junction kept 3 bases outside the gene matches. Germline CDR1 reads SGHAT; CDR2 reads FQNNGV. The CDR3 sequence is CASSSRTSSYEQYF. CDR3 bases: TGTGCCAGCAGCTCCCGGACTAGCTCCTACGAGCAGTACTTC.

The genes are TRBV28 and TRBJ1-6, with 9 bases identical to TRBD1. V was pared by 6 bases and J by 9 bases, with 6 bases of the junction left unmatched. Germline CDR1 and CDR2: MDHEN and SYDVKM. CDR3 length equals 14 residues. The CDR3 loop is CASSRDREVSPLHF. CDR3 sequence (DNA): TGTGCCAGCAGCCGGGACAGGGAAGTTTCACCCCTCCACTTT.

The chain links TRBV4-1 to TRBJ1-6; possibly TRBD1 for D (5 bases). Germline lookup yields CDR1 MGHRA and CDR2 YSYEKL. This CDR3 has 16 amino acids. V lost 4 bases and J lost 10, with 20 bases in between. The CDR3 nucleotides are TGCGCCAGCAGCCCCCCAGGGCGGGGAGGTGGATCACCCCTCCACTTT. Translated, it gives CASSPPGRGGGSPLHF.

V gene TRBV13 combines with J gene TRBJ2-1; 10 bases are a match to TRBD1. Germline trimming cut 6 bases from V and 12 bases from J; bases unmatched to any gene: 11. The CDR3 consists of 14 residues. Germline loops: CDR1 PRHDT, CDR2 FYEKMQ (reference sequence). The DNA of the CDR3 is TGTGCCAGCAGGCGGACAGGGGGGGATCTAGGGCAGTTCTTC. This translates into CASRRTGGDLGQFF.

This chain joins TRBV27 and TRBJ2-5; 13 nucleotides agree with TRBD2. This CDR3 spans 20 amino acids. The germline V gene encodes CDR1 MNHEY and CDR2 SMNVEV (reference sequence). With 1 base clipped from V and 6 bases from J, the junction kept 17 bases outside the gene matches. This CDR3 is CASSLFMKERTSGSGKTQYF. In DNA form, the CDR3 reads TGTGCCAGCAGTTTATTTATGAAGGAACGGACTAGCGGGAGTGGAAAGACCCAGTACTTC.

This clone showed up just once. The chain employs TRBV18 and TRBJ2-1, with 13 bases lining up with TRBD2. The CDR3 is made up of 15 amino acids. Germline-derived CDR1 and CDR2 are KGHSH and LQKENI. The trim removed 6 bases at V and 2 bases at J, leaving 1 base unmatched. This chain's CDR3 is CASSGLAGAYNEQFF. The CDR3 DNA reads TGTGCCAGCTCCGGACTAGCGGGAGCCTACAATGAGCAGTTCTTC.

The CDR3 bases are TGCGCCAGCAGCCCCCTAGCGGGGGAGACCTACGAGCAGTACTTC. This encodes CASSPLAGETYEQYF. The V gene is TRBV5-1, the J gene TRBJ2-7; 10 bases align to TRBD2. V shed 4 bases, J shed 2 bases, and the junction held 6 bases outside the gene matches. Germline V gives CDR1 SGHRS, CDR2 YFSETQ. The CDR3 extends over 15 amino acids.